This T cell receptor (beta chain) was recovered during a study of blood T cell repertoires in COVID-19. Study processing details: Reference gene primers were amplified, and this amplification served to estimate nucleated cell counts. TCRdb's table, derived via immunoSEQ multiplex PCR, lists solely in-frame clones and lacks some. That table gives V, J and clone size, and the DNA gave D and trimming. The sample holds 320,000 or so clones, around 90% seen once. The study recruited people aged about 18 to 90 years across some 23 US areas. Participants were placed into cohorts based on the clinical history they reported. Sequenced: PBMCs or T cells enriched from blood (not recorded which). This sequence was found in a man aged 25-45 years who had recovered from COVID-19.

The CDR3 spells CASSRDSRAQYF. In DNA form, the CDR3 reads TGTGCCAGCAGCCGCGACTCGCGGGCCCAGTACTTC. The V and J genes are TRBV7-9 and TRBJ2-5, with TRBD2 as a possible D gene (5 bases). The CDR3 loop spans 12 amino acids. Trimming removed 5 bases at V and 9 bases at J, with 13 bases between. Germline lookup yields CDR1 SEHNR and CDR2 FQNEAQ (reference sequence).